The 9 T cell receptor beta chains below come from one sample, sequenced in a study of coeliac disease. The data were produced by immunoSEQ multiplex PCR, yet TCRdb's version contains in-frame clones alone and is incomplete. Among a few thousand clones listed, about half were seen once. Sequenced input: intraepithelial lymphocytes from the gut. These receptors all stem from a man aged 60 to 69 with celiac disease on a gluten-free diet.

This clone was seen a few times. The CDR3 DNA reads TGCGCCAGCACCCTCCAACCGGGGGTCGTAGAGACCCAGTACTTC. Translating it yields CASTLQPGVVETQYF. This chain connects TRBV5-1 to TRBJ2-5; a possible D gene is TRBD2 (6 bases). CDR1 and CDR2 (germline): SGHRS, YFSETQ. Trimming pared 6 bases from V and 4 bases from J, leaving 19 bases between. The CDR3 covers 15 residues.

The chain has TRBV9 and TRBJ1-2; 11 bases map to TRBD1. The CDR3 length is 14 residues. The V gene's germline CDR1 is SGDLS and CDR2 YYNGEE. Losses at the gene ends were 3 bases for V and 7 bases for J; bases not matched to a gene: 5. This CDR3 reads CASSGDRGVFGYTF. The CDR3 nucleotides are TGTGCCAGCAGCGGGGACAGGGGGGTTTTTGGCTACACCTTC.

The rearrangement joins TRBV7-2 to TRBJ1-3, with TRBD1 as a possible D gene (5 bases). The CDR3 totals 12 residues. Germline CDR1 and CDR2: SGHTA and FQGNSA. The V and J ends lost 0 bases and 15 bases respectively, with 12 bases between them. The CDR3 loop is CASSLAAGLAYF. The CDR3 bases are TGTGCCAGCAGCTTAGCAGCAGGGTTGGCATATTTT.

V usage is TRBV5-1 and J usage is TRBJ2-7; 9 positions agree with TRBD1. The CDR3 is made up of 15 amino acids. J gave up 1 base and V 4 bases, and 6 bases lay outside the gene matches. CDR1 and CDR2 (germline): SGHRS, YFSETQ. CDR3 loop: CASSMDRGESYEQYF. The CDR3, as DNA: TGCGCCAGCAGCATGGACAGGGGAGAATCCTACGAGCAGTACTTC.

The chain joins TRBV19 to TRBJ2-1; the match to TRBD1 covers 7 bases. Germline CDR1 reads LNHDA; CDR2 reads SQIVND (reference sequence). With 6 bases clipped from V and 7 bases from J, the junction kept 6 bases outside the gene matches. The CDR3 has 13 residues. The CDR3 nucleotides read TGTGCCAGTAGACAGGGGTCCGCGAATGAGCAGTTCTTC. Amino acid sequence: CASRQGSANEQFF. Full variable domain (rest looked up from reference TRBV19 and TRBJ2-1): DGGITQSPKYLFRKEGQNVTLSCEQNLNHDAMYWYRQDPGQGLRLIYYSQIVNDFQKGDIAEGYSVSREKKESFPLTVTSAQKNPTAFYLCASRQGSANEQFFGPGTRLTVL.

V usage is TRBV28 and J usage is TRBJ1-6; D perhaps matches TRBD1 (5 bases). Looked up from germline, CDR1 is MDHEN and CDR2 is SYDVKM. The V end was cut by 3 bases, the J end by 5 bases, with 14 bases between. This CDR3 spans 16 amino acids. This CDR3 is CASSLGGVGNNSPLHF. The CDR3 coding sequence is TGTGCCAGCAGTTTGGGAGGGGTCGGAAATAATTCACCCCTCCACTTT.

This chain connects TRBV9 to TRBJ2-7, with TRBD1 matching 7 bases. Germline lookup yields CDR1 SGDLS and CDR2 YYNGEE. The CDR3 is made up of 15 amino acids. V lost 2 bases, J lost 0 bases, and 5 bases stayed unmatched. CDR3 amino acids: CASSVLGGPSYEQYF. CDR3 sequence (DNA): TGTGCCAGCAGCGTCCTAGGGGGCCCCTCCTACGAGCAGTACTTC.

J is TRBJ2-1 and V is TRBV7-2; 10 nucleotides line up with TRBD2. Germline loops: CDR1 SGHTA, CDR2 FQGNSA. The CDR3 is made up of 16 amino acids. The V segment lost 1 base and the J segment 8 bases; nucleotides outside the gene matches: 8. The DNA of the CDR3 is TGTGCCAGCAGCTTAGTCTCTAGCGGGGGTTCAGATGAGCAGTTCTTC. It yields the protein CASSLVSSGGSDEQFF.

This clone has a single count. The chain joins TRBV30 to TRBJ1-2; 8 positions agree with TRBD1. This CDR3 has 14 amino acids. The germline gives CDR1 GTSNPN, CDR2 SVGIG (reference sequence). V lost 2 bases and J lost 5; bases outside the gene matches: 7. CDR3 region: CAWSLQGVSYGYTF. The CDR3 nucleotides read TGTGCCTGGAGTTTACAGGGGGTTTCGTATGGCTACACCTTC.